The rows below give T cell receptor beta chains drawn from one sample of a study of tumor-infiltrating lymphocytes in localized non-small cell lung cancer. Measured with immunoSEQ multiplex PCR; TCRdb has only the in-frame clones, and not every one. Of more than 10,000 clones listed, under 80% are singletons. Sample: lung tumor tissue. The receptors stem from a human donor with non-small cell lung cancer. CDR3s include the opening cysteine and the closing phenylalanine or tryptophan. Fields, in order: CDR3 protein, V gene, J gene, clone size. Rows give clone size only sometimes, using once, few, many, or a class for an expanded clone.

CASSSPPVGGNSPLHF	TRBV5-1	TRBJ1-6	once
CASSPSWVSGYTF	TRBV7-2	TRBJ1-2	few
CASSLNSVNTEAFF	TRBV7-9	TRBJ1-1	.
CSVGFNLAFENTEAFF	TRBV29-1	TRBJ1-1	.
CSVEDSGAGNTEAFF	TRBV29-1	TRBJ1-1	few
CASSPPGGRSEKLFF	TRBV18	TRBJ1-4	.
CASSQEKGFLKEGTGELFF	TRBV14	TRBJ2-2	few
CASIAGQVNSPLHF	TRBV2	TRBJ1-6	.
CASSSGTGGGFYEKLFF	TRBV28	TRBJ1-4	.
CASSRTTLGSTDTQYF	TRBV4-3	TRBJ2-3	.
CASRLGQGFAGELFF	TRBV19	TRBJ2-2	.
CASSLTVAGGDGYTF	TRBV7-2	TRBJ1-2	.
CASSLTGSNTIYF	TRBV5-6	TRBJ1-3	.
CASSSRGPYEQYF	TRBV7-9	TRBJ2-7	.
CASSFGVRRLDGYTF	TRBV7-2	TRBJ1-2	few
CASSARGVLDGYTF	TRBV5-8	TRBJ1-2	few
CASSLGSSGPQHTEAFF	TRBV13	TRBJ1-1	.
CASSYTTGVDSPLHF	TRBV6-5	TRBJ1-6	few
CSANSYEQYF	TRBV20-1	TRBJ2-7	.
CASSLGGPWRGTEAFF	TRBV5-6	TRBJ1-1	.